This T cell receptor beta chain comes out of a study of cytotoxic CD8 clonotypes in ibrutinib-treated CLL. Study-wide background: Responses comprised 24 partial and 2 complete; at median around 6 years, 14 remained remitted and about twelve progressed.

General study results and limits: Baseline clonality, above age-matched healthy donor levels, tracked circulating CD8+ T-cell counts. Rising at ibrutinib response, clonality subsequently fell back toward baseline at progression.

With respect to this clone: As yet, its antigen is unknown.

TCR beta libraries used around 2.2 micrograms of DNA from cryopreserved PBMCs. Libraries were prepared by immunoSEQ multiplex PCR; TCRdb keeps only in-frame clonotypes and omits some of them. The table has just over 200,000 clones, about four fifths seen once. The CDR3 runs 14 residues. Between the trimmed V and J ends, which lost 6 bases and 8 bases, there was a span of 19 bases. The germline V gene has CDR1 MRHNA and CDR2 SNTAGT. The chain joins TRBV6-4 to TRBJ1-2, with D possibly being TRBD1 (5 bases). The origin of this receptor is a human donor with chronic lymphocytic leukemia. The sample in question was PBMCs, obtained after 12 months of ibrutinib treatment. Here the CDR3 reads CASRPTRTRRGYTF. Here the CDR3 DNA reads TGTGCCAGCAGACCCACGAGGACACGTCGAGGCTACACCTTC.